The entry below gives a single T cell receptor (beta chain) sequence along with its context. As part of sample collection, lesional scalp punch biopsies and peripheral blood were taken from alopecia areata patients. The data are from a study of CD8+ T cells in alopecia areata. In the study overall: The duration of tofacitinib was 6 to 18 months, with 6 months off drug afterward.

The CDR3 sequence is 12 residues long. Germline-derived CDR1 and CDR2 are GTSNPN and SVGIG (reference sequence). Between the trimmed V and J ends, which lost 2 bases and 1 base, there was a span of 5 bases. As the sequencing template, cDNA was produced by extracting RNA and reverse transcribing it. The assay was immunoSEQ multiplex PCR, and TCRdb's table has in-frame clones only and misses some. The repertoire holds about 180,000 clones, with almost 65% as singletons. This material consisted of CD4+ T cells sorted from blood, taken at week 0. V usage is TRBV30 and J usage is TRBJ1-1; no firm D call. The clonotype was recovered from a human donor with alopecia areata. CDR3 DNA sequence: TGTGCCTGGAGTCCACCGAACACTGAAGCTTTCTTT. Translation gives CAWSPPNTEAFF.